Shown below are 26 T cell receptor beta chains from a single sample sequenced in a study of T cell clusters in autoimmune cytopenias. One tube held mixed TRB-A and TRB-B primer pools for touch-down PCR. TCRdb re-called the multiplex PCR reads and shows each CDR3 protein once, DNA omitted. The sample has roughly 3,300 distinct CDR3 sequences. TRB amplification used around 270 ng of peripheral blood genomic DNA. Sequenced sample: peripheral blood. The source is a human donor with an autoimmune cytopenia, with autoimmune hepatitis or in good health (not recorded which).

The chain couples TRBV5-1 to TRBJ2-6; there is no DNA to check the TCRdb D call of TRBD1. In germline, CDR1 is SGHRS, CDR2 YFSETQ. The CDR3 runs 15 residues. CDR3 in amino acids: CASQDTGAGANVLTF.

Considering frequency, this clonotype is medium-sized (0.01 to 0.1%). The V call is TRBV19, the J call TRBJ2-1; TCRdb names TRBD1, which stays unverified in the absence of DNA. Per germline, CDR1 LNHDA and CDR2 SQIVND (reference sequence). CDR3 size: 15 residues. CDR3 sequence reads: CASRNRGGGDNEQFF.

Frequency places this clonotype as hyperexpanded. The chain recombines TRBV27 with TRBJ2-1. CDR1 is MNHEY, CDR2 SMNVEV, per germline (reference sequence). The CDR3 has 15 residues. Here the CDR3 reads CASSLQGGSYNEQFF.

The chain joins TRBV5-4 to TRBJ1-2; TCRdb designates TRBD1, a call that cannot be tested without DNA. This CDR3 comprises 18 residues. In germline, CDR1 is SGHNT, CDR2 YYREEE (reference sequence). The CDR3 loop reads CASSPRRDRVWGGYGYTF.

The V call is TRBV27, the J call TRBJ2-3. The CDR3 consists of 14 residues. The germline CDR1 and CDR2 sequences are MNHEY and SMNVEV (reference sequence). CDR3 amino acids: CATTSRESTDTQYF.

The chain employs TRBV3-1 and TRBJ2-1; TCRdb reports TRBD2, a call that lacks DNA to check it against. The CDR3 totals 17 residues. CDR1 is LGHDT, CDR2 YNNKEL, per germline (reference sequence). This CDR3 reads CASSQEAAGLAGNEQFF.

Measured by frequency, this clonotype is medium-sized (0.01 to 0.1%). This chain connects TRBV2 to TRBJ2-3; TCRdb selects TRBD1, and the lack of DNA leaves this call unchecked. CDR3 length equals 15 residues. Germline lookup yields CDR1 SNHLY and CDR2 FYNNEI. The CDR3 sequence is CASCPGTASTDTQYF.

The chain combines TRBV27 with TRBJ2-1. This CDR3 contains 13 residues. CDR1 and CDR2 from the germline V gene are MNHEY and SMNVEV (reference sequence). The CDR3 sequence: CASSHRWQETQFF.

This clonotype is classed as medium-sized by frequency. The chain couples TRBV12-3 or TRBV12-4 to TRBJ1-2. The CDR3 consists of 12 residues. The CDR3 loop is CASSYLGYGYTF.

The CDR3 spells CASSLEPQGNNEQFF. The chain recombines TRBV5-1 with TRBJ2-1; TCRdb picks TRBD1, but there is no DNA to check that call. CDR1 is SGHRS, CDR2 YFSETQ, per germline. This CDR3 is 15 amino acids long. Complete variable domain (other parts from reference TRBV5-1 and TRBJ2-1): KAGVTQTPRYLIKTRGQQVTLSCSPISGHRSVSWYQQTPGQGLQFLFEYFSETQRNKGNFPGRFSGRQFSNSRSEMNVSTLELGDSALYLCASSLEPQGNNEQFFGPGTRLTVL.

This clonotype is called medium-sized (0.01 to 0.1%) based on its frequency. This chain links TRBV7-6 with TRBJ1-3. The CDR3 extends over 11 amino acids. Germline loops: CDR1 SGHVS, CDR2 FNYEAQ. The CDR3 loop reads CASSLGGTIYF. Full variable domain (missing parts from reference TRBV7-6 and TRBJ1-3): GAGVSQSPRYKVTKRGQDVALRCDPISGHVSLYWYRQALGQGPEFLTYFNYEAQQDKSGLPNDRFSAERPEGSISTLTIQRTEQRDSAMYRCASSLGGTIYFGEGSWLTVV.

By frequency, this clonotype registers medium-sized. The gene calls are TRBV7-9 and TRBJ1-1. Germline values: CDR1 SEHNR, CDR2 FQNEAQ (reference sequence). CDR3 size: 12 residues. This CDR3 is CASPIWGTEAFF. The variable domain in full, with the rest retrieved from reference TRBV7-9 and TRBJ1-1, is DTGVSQNPRHKITKRGQNVTFRCDPISEHNRLYWYRQTLGQGPEFLTYFQNEAQLEKSRLLSDRFSAERPKGSFSTLEIQRTEQGDSAMYLCASPIWGTEAFFGQGTRLTVV.

This sequence joins TRBV18 and TRBJ2-1. The germline V gene has CDR1 KGHSH and CDR2 LQKENI. The CDR3 has 14 residues. The CDR3: CASSPQTFKNEQFF. Looking up the rest from reference TRBV18 and TRBJ2-1 gives the full variable domain: NAGVMQNPRHLVRRRGQEARLRCSPMKGHSHVYWYRQLPEEGLKFMVYLQKENIIDESGMPKERFSAEFPKEGPSILRIQQVVRGDSAAYFCASSPQTFKNEQFFGPGTRLTVL.

This clonotype is medium-sized by frequency. The gene calls are TRBV12-3 or TRBV12-4 and TRBJ1-4; the TRBD1 assignment by TCRdb is unverifiable without DNA. CDR3 length: 12 residues. The CDR3 spells CASGQEGAQLFF.

The rearrangement links TRBV28 to TRBJ2-5; the TCRdb call, TRBD2, lacks DNA for checking. The CDR3 length is 16 residues. Germline CDR1 is MDHEN and CDR2 is SYDVKM. The CDR3 spells CASSLRGLAGGETQYF.

The chain's CDR3 is CASSPRGSNTEAFF. The chain carries TRBV18 and TRBJ1-1. This CDR3 is built from 14 residues. CDR1 and CDR2 from the germline V gene are KGHSH and LQKENI.

This clonotype shows up as medium-sized by frequency. The chain carries TRBV10-2 and TRBJ1-1; no DNA is available, so the TRBD1 call from TCRdb remains unchecked. This CDR3 is 13 amino acids long. CDR1 is WSHSY and CDR2 is SAAADI in the germline V gene. The CDR3 loop is CASSWGPNTEAFF.

This clonotype is called large (0.1 to 1%) based on its frequency. J is TRBJ2-7 and V is TRBV7-9; with no DNA, the TCRdb D assignment of TRBD2 cannot be verified. CDR3 length equals 16 residues. CDR1 SEHNR and CDR2 FQNEAQ come from the germline V gene (reference sequence). Here the CDR3 reads CASSLEASSRPYEQYF.

The rearrangement uses TRBV12-3 or TRBV12-4 and TRBJ2-3. The CDR3 runs 14 residues. Here the CDR3 reads CASSWMESTDTQYF.

This clonotype is classed as medium-sized by frequency. The chain carries TRBV19 and TRBJ2-2; TCRdb selects TRBD1, and the lack of DNA leaves this call unchecked. There are 13 residues in the CDR3. From germline, CDR1 is LNHDA and CDR2 SQIVND (reference sequence). CDR3 amino acids: CASKDRGSGELFF. The variable domain in full, with the rest retrieved from reference TRBV19 and TRBJ2-2, is DGGITQSPKYLFRKEGQNVTLSCEQNLNHDAMYWYRQDPGQGLRLIYYSQIVNDFQKGDIAEGYSVSREKKESFPLTVTSAQKNPTAFYLCASKDRGSGELFFGEGSRLTVL.

Considering frequency, this clonotype is medium-sized. V gene TRBV19 combines with J gene TRBJ1-2; TCRdb reports TRBD1, a call that lacks DNA to check it against. The CDR3 spans 16 residues. CDR1 and CDR2 from the germline V gene are LNHDA and SQIVND (reference sequence). The CDR3 loop is CASRRGGQGSVSGYTF.

This clonotype registers medium-sized by frequency. The V call is TRBV20-1, the J call TRBJ1-6; TCRdb proposes TRBD1, but this gene call is untestable without DNA. The CDR3 loop spans 15 amino acids. CDR1 and CDR2 (germline): DFQATT, SNEGSKA (reference sequence). CDR3 region: CSARGQTGGHSPLHF.

By frequency, this clonotype is medium-sized (0.01 to 0.1%). The chain carries TRBV19 and TRBJ1-1; TCRdb designates TRBD1, a call that cannot be tested without DNA. The length of the CDR3 is 13 residues. Germline V gene lookup returns CDR1 LNHDA and CDR2 SQIVND (reference sequence). The CDR3 protein is CASSIVEGPEAFF.

By frequency, this clonotype registers medium-sized. This rearrangement joins TRBV27 to TRBJ1-4. CDR1 and CDR2 (germline): MNHEY, SMNVEV (reference sequence). The CDR3 covers 14 residues. The CDR3 sequence: CASSPHGNGEKLFF.

Measured by frequency, this clonotype is medium-sized. The chain joins TRBV10-1 to TRBJ2-3. From germline, CDR1 is WNHNN and CDR2 SYGVQD (reference sequence). The CDR3 sequence is 15 residues long. This CDR3 reads CASSERIRPTDTQYF.

According to its frequency, this clonotype is medium-sized. This chain uses TRBV6-5 with TRBJ2-7; the D call from TCRdb, TRBD2, cannot be confirmed without DNA. CDR3 length: 16 residues. Germline V lookup: CDR1 MNHEY, CDR2 SVGAGI. The CDR3 reads CASSTRLDWSSYEQYF.